This TCR beta chain was sequenced for a study of shared clonotypes between healthy human individuals. The wider study: CD4 naive and CD4 memory each took three plates per donor, while CD8 naive took two and CD8 memory one. Study conclusions and caveats: Sharing across a few donors was seen in approximately 5.2% of naive CD4 clonotypes. The study sampled only blood, and tissue repertoires likely differ.

Splitting the CD4+ cells yielded a CD45RA+ naive subset and a CD45RA-negative memory subset. The CDR3 spans 15 residues. Germline CDR1 SGDLS, CDR2 YYNGEE. The V gene end was trimmed by 0 bases and the J gene end by 2 bases; junction bases not matched to a gene: 3. Assay used: immunoSEQ multiplex PCR; TCRdb lists only in-frame clones, some missing. The sample holds about 2.3 million clones, 85% to 95% seen once. This clone was counted only a few times. Its antigen is not identified. The rearrangement uses TRBV9 and TRBJ1-1; 8 nucleotides agree with TRBD1. Specimen: naive CD4+ T cells from PBMCs. Subset specified: CD45RA+ positively selected. The receptor's source is a man aged 18 to 29 in good health. Some clones in this sample may be carry-over from other donors' samples. CDR3 residues: CASSVGTGINTEAFF. CDR3 nucleotide sequence: TGTGCCAGCAGCGTAGGGACAGGGATAAACACTGAAGCTTTCTTT.